Listed below are T cell receptor beta chains from one sample, sequenced in a study of long-term antiretroviral therapy in people with HIV. Assay: immunoSEQ multiplex PCR; the TCRdb copy retains only in-frame clones and omits some. This sample has around 13,000 clones, with less than 90% found just once. The starting material was unsorted PBMCs, obtained 2.1 years after starting antiretroviral therapy. These receptors were collected from a woman in her 40s with HIV. Each CDR3 is given with its conserved first and last residue. Fields, in order: CDR3 protein, CDR3 DNA, clone size, J gene, V gene, D gene. D genes are given only for firm matches. Rows give clone size only sometimes, using once, few, many, or a class for an expanded clone.

CDR3 protein: CASSFETWNPDTQYF
CDR3 DNA: TGCGCCAGCAGCTTCGAAACCTGGAATCCGGATACGCAGTATTTT
clone size: few
J gene: TRBJ2-3
V gene: TRBV5-1
D gene: NA

CDR3 protein: CASSLGGQAQGNEKLFF
CDR3 DNA: TGCGCCAGCAGCTTGGGGGGACAGGCCCAAGGTAATGAAAAACTGTTTTTT
clone size: NA
J gene: TRBJ1-4
V gene: TRBV5-1
D gene: TRBD1

CDR3 protein: CASSPLPQRNYGYTF
CDR3 DNA: TGTGCCAGCTCACCATTGCCGCAAAGAAACTATGGCTACACCTTC
clone size: once
J gene: TRBJ1-2
V gene: TRBV18
D gene: NA

CDR3 protein: CASSPTGFTEAFF
CDR3 DNA: TGTGCCAGCAGCCCGACAGGGTTTACTGAAGCTTTCTTT
clone size: NA
J gene: TRBJ1-1
V gene: TRBV7-9
D gene: TRBD1

CDR3 protein: CASSSRDWRYQPQHF
CDR3 DNA: TGTGCCAGCAGCTCCCGAGACTGGAGGTATCAGCCCCAGCATTTT
clone size: NA
J gene: TRBJ1-5
V gene: TRBV5-6
D gene: NA

CDR3 protein: CASSYSQGATGNTIYF
CDR3 DNA: TGTGCCAGCAGTTACTCCCAGGGGGCGACAGGAAACACCATATATTTT
clone size: NA
J gene: TRBJ1-3
V gene: TRBV6-6
D gene: TRBD1

CDR3 protein: CASSFGGEANYGYTF
CDR3 DNA: TGTGCCAGCAGCTTCGGGGGGGAAGCTAACTATGGCTACACCTTC
clone size: NA
J gene: TRBJ1-2
V gene: TRBV7-9
D gene: NA

CDR3 protein: CAGSEQSWTEAFF
CDR3 DNA: TGTGCCGGCAGTGAACAGAGTTGGACTGAAGCTTTCTTT
clone size: NA
J gene: TRBJ1-1
V gene: TRBV25-1
D gene: NA

CDR3 protein: CASSYFWTSNEQFF
CDR3 DNA: TGTGCCAGCAGTTACTTTTGGACTAGCAATGAGCAGTTCTTC
clone size: NA
J gene: TRBJ2-1
V gene: TRBV6-5
D gene: TRBD2

CDR3 protein: CASSLVQGPYEQYF
CDR3 DNA: TGTGCCAGCAGCTTAGTACAGGGCCCCTACGAGCAGTACTTC
clone size: NA
J gene: TRBJ2-7
V gene: TRBV7-8
D gene: NA

CDR3 protein: CASSEAAGEDEQYF
CDR3 DNA: TGTGCCAGCAGTGAAGCAGCAGGAGAAGACGAGCAGTACTTC
clone size: NA
J gene: TRBJ2-7
V gene: TRBV2
D gene: NA

CDR3 protein: CASSLRTPGLAGSTDTQYF
CDR3 DNA: TGCGCCAGCAGCCTAAGAACCCCCGGACTAGCGGGGAGCACAGATACGCAGTATTTT
clone size: NA
J gene: TRBJ2-3
V gene: TRBV4-3
D gene: TRBD2

CDR3 protein: CASSQNTGGIMSSPLHF
CDR3 DNA: TGTGCCAGCTCACAGAATACAGGGGGTATTATGAGTTCACCCCTCCACTTT
clone size: NA
J gene: TRBJ1-6
V gene: TRBV18
D gene: TRBD1

CDR3 protein: CASSLDRGAHQPQHF
CDR3 DNA: TGTGCCAGCAGCTTGGATAGGGGAGCACATCAGCCCCAGCATTTT
clone size: NA
J gene: TRBJ1-5
V gene: TRBV7-2
D gene: NA

CDR3 protein: CASSTWDRGSQPQHF
CDR3 DNA: TGTGCCAGTAGTACCTGGGACAGGGGGAGTCAGCCCCAGCATTTT
clone size: NA
J gene: TRBJ1-5
V gene: TRBV19
D gene: TRBD1

CDR3 protein: CASSLAGREVSQPQHF
CDR3 DNA: TGTGCCAGCAGCTTAGCGGGGAGGGAGGTCAGTCAGCCCCAGCATTTT
clone size: NA
J gene: TRBJ1-5
V gene: TRBV7-2
D gene: NA

CDR3 protein: CASSQDVTFLAKNIQYF
CDR3 DNA: TGTGCCAGCAGCCAAGATGTGACATTCCTAGCCAAAAACATTCAGTACTTC
clone size: NA
J gene: TRBJ2-4
V gene: TRBV4-2
D gene: NA

CDR3 protein: CATSRDVQGSETQYF
CDR3 DNA: TGTGCCACCAGCAGAGACGTACAGGGATCGGAGACCCAGTACTTC
clone size: NA
J gene: TRBJ2-5
V gene: TRBV15
D gene: NA

CDR3 protein: CASSWTGMNTEAFF
CDR3 DNA: TGTGCCAGCAGCTGGACAGGTATGAACACTGAAGCTTTCTTT
clone size: NA
J gene: TRBJ1-1
V gene: TRBV5-5
D gene: TRBD1

CDR3 protein: CASSFSLSDHGELFF
CDR3 DNA: TGCGCCAGCAGCTTCAGCCTTTCGGACCACGGGGAGCTGTTTTTT
clone size: NA
J gene: TRBJ2-2
V gene: TRBV5-1
D gene: NA

CDR3 protein: CASSRSDGSEAFF
CDR3 DNA: TGTGCCAGCAGCCGGTCGGACGGGTCTGAAGCTTTCTTT
clone size: NA
J gene: TRBJ1-1
V gene: TRBV5-4
D gene: NA

CDR3 protein: CAIRPGGATNEKLFF
CDR3 DNA: TGTGCCATCAGGCCCGGGGGGGCAACTAATGAAAAACTGTTTTTT
clone size: NA
J gene: TRBJ1-4
V gene: TRBV10-3
D gene: NA

CDR3 protein: CASRDIEPTGELFF
CDR3 DNA: TGTGCCAGCAGAGACATCGAACCAACCGGGGAGCTGTTTTTT
clone size: NA
J gene: TRBJ2-2
V gene: TRBV14
D gene: NA

CDR3 protein: CASRASGRGGRDEQFF
CDR3 DNA: TGCGCCAGCAGGGCCTCTGGTCGGGGGGGCAGGGATGAGCAGTTCTTC
clone size: NA
J gene: TRBJ2-1
V gene: TRBV4-1
D gene: TRBD2

CDR3 protein: CASSLAPGQVMYTQYF
CDR3 DNA: TGTGCCAGCAGCTTAGCCCCGGGACAGGTCATGTATACGCAGTATTTT
clone size: NA
J gene: TRBJ2-3
V gene: TRBV7-9
D gene: TRBD1

CDR3 protein: CASSEGTGGFTGELFF
CDR3 DNA: TGTGCCAGCAGCGAAGGGACAGGGGGTTTCACCGGGGAGCTGTTTTTT
clone size: NA
J gene: TRBJ2-2
V gene: TRBV9
D gene: TRBD1